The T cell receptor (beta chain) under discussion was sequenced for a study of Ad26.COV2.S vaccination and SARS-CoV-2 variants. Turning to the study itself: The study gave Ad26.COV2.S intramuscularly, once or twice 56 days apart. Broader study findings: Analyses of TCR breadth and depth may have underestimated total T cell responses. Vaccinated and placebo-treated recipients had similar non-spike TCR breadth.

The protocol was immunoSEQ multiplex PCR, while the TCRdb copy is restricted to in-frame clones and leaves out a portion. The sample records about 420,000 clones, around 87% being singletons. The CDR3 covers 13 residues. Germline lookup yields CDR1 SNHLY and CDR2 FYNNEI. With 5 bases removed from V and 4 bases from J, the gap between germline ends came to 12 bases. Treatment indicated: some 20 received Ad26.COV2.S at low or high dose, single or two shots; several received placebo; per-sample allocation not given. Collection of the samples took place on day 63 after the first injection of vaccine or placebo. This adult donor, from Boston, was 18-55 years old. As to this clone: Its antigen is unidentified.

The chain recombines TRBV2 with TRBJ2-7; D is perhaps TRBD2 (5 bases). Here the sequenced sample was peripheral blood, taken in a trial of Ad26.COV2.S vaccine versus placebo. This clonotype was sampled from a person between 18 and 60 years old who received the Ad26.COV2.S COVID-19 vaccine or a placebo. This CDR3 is CASSSGKSYEQYF. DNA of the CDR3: TGTGCCAGCAGTTCGGGGAAATCTTACGAGCAGTACTTC. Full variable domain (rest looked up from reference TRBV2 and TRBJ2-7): EPEVTQTPSHQVTQMGQEVILRCVPISNHLYFYWYRQILGQKVEFLVSFYNNEISEKSEIFDDQFSVERPDGSNFTLKIRSTKLEDSAMYFCASSSGKSYEQYFGPGTRLTVT.